This TCR beta chain was recovered during a study of T-cell reconstitution after alpha-beta-depleted transplantation in children (dated by TCRdb to about 2016). With respect to the entire study: Using TCR repertoire profiling, the study followed T-cell immune reconstitution in a quantitative way in children after TCRalphabeta/CD19-depleted allogeneic hematopoietic cell transplantation.

Receptor libraries were prepared by PCR. Sequenced on an Illumina HiSeq 2500. TCR libraries were prepared with molecular barcoding, using unique molecular identifiers to normalize TCRbeta repertoire quantification. TCRdb handled the public reads itself, with Q25 trimming in fastp and clone calling in MiXCR, and kept productive beta chains. Entries that share a CDR3 protein sequence are merged under the most common genes and DNA. The sample table contains hundreds of thousands of distinct CDR3 sequences; only one count was recorded for 10% to 15% of them. The top ten hold 2% to 2.5% of the sample. What the treatment or condition label conveys for this sample: allogeneic hematopoietic cell transplantation with graft depleted of TCRalphabeta T cells and CD19 B cells. TCRalphabeta/CD19-depleted allogeneic hematopoietic cell grafts were given to the transplant recipients, all of whom were children. Spanning cysteine to phenylalanine, the CDR3 consists of 15 amino acids. Left in the record is the CDR3 DNA by itself, 45 bases read in frame from the first base. The germline V gene gives CDR1 as SGHRS and CDR2 as YFSETQ. The V and J ends are trimmed by 3 bases and 6 bases, leaving 16 bases between them.

On this clonotype itself: The antigen it binds to is not known. Base qualities were left out, and no much larger clone turns up one base away.

Paper-wide results and their limitations: Over subsequent months, a decline in hyperexpanded clone frequencies was noted, and after one year, T-cell counts and TCRbeta diversity were mostly ascribed to newly produced T cells. The apparently early recovery of alphabetaT-cell counts about two months after transplant reportedly depended on only several hundred rapidly expanded clones that came from non-depleted graft cells. In some patients, high TCRbeta diversity at day 60 was attributed to recipient T cells and intrathymic progenitors that had survived conditioning.

The starting material was PBMCs, mostly from graft donor cells, obtained 360 days after TCRalphabeta/CD19-depleted stem cell transplant. This sequence uses TRBV5-1 and TRBJ2-1, with the D assignment possibly TRBD1 or TRBD2, given 5 matching bases for each. The receptor was derived from a male patient between 10 and 17 years old who had a stem cell transplant for acute myeloid leukemia, so the T cells may come from the graft donor. The nucleotide sequence is given as TGCGCCAGCAGCTCGGGACCTATAAACCCCAATGAGCAGTTCTTC. It encodes CASSSGPINPNEQFF.